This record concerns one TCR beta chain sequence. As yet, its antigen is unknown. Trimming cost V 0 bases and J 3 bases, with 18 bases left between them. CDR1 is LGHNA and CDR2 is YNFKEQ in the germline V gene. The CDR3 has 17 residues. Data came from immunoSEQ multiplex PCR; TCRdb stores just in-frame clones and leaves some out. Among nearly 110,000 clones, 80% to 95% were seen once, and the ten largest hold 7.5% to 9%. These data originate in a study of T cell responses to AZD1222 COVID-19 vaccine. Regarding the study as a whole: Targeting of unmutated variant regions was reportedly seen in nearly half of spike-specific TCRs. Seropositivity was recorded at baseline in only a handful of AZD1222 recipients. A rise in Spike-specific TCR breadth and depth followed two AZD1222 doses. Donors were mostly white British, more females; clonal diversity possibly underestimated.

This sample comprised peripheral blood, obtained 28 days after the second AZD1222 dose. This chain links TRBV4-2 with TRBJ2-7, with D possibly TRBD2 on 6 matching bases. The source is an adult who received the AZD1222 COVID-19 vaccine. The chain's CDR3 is CASSQDLAGMGLYEQYF. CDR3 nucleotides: TGTGCCAGCAGCCAAGATTTGGCGGGGATGGGACTCTACGAGCAGTACTTC.